These 2 T cell receptor beta chains came from one sample sequenced in a study of T cells in Graves' hyperthyroidism and ophthalmopathy. Researchers took RNA transcripts and amplified the TCR beta CDR3 regions from them. Primed by the HTBI set, a first-round RT-PCR was run on the TCR CDR3. A single record per CDR3 protein comes from TCRdb applying MiXCR to the multiplex PCR reads. Here the sample spans 500,000 to 650,000 distinct CDR3 sequences, around 50% being singletons. Sequenced: peripheral blood or thyroid tissue (not recorded which). The receptors shown here come from an adult woman with Graves' disease, either hyperthyroidism or ophthalmopathy (not recorded which).

The chain uses TRBV10-3 and TRBJ1-2; 10 nucleotides match TRBD1. V lost 7 bases to trimming and J lost 4 bases; unmatched junction nucleotides: 6. The germline V gene encodes CDR1 ENHRY and CDR2 SYGVKD. The CDR3 is 14 amino acids. The CDR3 loop is CAIKGGTGVYGYTF. DNA for the CDR3: TGTGCCATCAAAGGCGGGACAGGGGTCTATGGCTACACCTTC.

The genes are TRBV29-1 and TRBJ2-7; TRBD2 agrees at 8 bases. J lost 3 bases, V lost 7 bases, and 5 bases had no gene match. CDR3 size: 12 residues. Germline V gene data show CDR1 as SQVTM and CDR2 as ANQGSEA. The CDR3 coding sequence is TGCAGCGCCACTAGCGGCTTCTACGAGCAGTACTTC. Translating gives CSATSGFYEQYF.